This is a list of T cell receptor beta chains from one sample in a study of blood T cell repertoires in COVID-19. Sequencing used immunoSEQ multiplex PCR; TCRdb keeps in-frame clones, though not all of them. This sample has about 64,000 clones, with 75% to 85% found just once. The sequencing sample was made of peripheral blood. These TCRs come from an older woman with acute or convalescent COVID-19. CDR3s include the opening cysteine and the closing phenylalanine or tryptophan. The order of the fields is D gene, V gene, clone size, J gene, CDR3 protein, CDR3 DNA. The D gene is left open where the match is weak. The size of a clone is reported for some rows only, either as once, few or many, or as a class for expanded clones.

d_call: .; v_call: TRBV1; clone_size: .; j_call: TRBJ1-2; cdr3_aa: CTSSPDRAPSLLYGYTF; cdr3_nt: TGCACCAGCAGCCCGGACAGGGCTCCATCGCTCCTATATGGCTACACCTTC
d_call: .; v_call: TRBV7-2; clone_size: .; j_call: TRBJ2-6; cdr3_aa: CASSLGSARIGSGANVLTF; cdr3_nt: TGTGCCAGCAGCTTAGGGTCAGCTAGAATCGGCTCTGGGGCCAACGTCCTGACTTTC
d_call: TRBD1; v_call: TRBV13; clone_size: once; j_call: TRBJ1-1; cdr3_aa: CASSSPPTGGTNTEAFF; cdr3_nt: TGTGCCAGCAGCTCCCCCCCGACAGGGGGAACGAACACTGAAGCTTTCTTT
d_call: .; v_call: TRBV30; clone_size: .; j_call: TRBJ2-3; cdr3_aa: CAWSWSARADTQYF; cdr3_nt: TGTGCCTGGAGTTGGTCGGCTCGGGCAGATACGCAGTATTTT
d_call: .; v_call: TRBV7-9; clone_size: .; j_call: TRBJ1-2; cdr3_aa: CASSLLNGYTF; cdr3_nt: TGTGCCAGCAGCTTACTTAATGGCTACACCTTC
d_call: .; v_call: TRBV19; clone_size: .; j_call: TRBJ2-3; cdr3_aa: CASSSRGARTDTQYF; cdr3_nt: TGTGCCAGTAGTAGCCGGGGGGCTCGCACAGATACGCAGTATTTT
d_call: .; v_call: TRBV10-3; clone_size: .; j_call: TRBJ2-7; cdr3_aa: CAISVVRSYEQYF; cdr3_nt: TGTGCCATCAGTGTTGTCAGATCCTACGAGCAGTACTTC
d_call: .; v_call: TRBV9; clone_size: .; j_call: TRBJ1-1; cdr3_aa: CASSPTTTFEAFF; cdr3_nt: TGTGCCAGCAGCCCTACCACCACTTTCGAAGCTTTCTTT
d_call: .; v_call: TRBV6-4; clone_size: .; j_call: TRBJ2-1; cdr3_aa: CASRPHQGYNEQFF; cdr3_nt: TGTGCCAGCAGACCTCATCAGGGATACAATGAGCAGTTCTTC
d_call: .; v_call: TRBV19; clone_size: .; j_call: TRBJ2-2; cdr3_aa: CASSSRVNTGELFF; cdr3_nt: TGTGCCAGTAGTTCCAGGGTGAACACCGGGGAGCTGTTTTTT
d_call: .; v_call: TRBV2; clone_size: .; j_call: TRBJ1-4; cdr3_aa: CATRRANEKLFF; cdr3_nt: TGTGCAACCAGGCGGGCTAATGAAAAACTGTTTTTT
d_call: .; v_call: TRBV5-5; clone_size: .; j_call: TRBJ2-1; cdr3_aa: CASSLVGSSYNEQFF; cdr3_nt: TGTGCCAGCAGCTTGGTGGGGAGCTCCTACAATGAGCAGTTCTTC
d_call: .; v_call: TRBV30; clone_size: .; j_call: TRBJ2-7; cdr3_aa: CAWSFPDRRRDVSYEQYF; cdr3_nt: TGTGCCTGGAGTTTCCCGGACAGACGTAGGGACGTATCCTACGAGCAGTACTTC
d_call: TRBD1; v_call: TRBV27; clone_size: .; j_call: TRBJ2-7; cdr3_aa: CASSFMAGGSYEQYF; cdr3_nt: TGTGCCAGCAGTTTCATGGCAGGGGGATCCTACGAGCAGTACTTC
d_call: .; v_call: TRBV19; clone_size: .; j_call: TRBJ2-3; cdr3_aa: CASSKRTALADTQYF; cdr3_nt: TGTGCCAGTAGTAAGCGGACGGCTCTGGCAGATACGCAGTATTTT
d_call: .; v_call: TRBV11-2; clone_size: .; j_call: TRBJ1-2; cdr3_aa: CASSPGQTYGYTF; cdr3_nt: TGTGCCAGCAGCCCCGGACAGACCTATGGCTACACCTTC
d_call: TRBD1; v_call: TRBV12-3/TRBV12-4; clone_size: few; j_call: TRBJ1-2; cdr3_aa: CASSPRGRNGYTF; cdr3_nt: TGTGCCAGCAGCCCCAGGGGGCGCAATGGCTACACCTTC
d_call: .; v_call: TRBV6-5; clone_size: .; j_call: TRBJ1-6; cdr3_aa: CASGQLKGSPLHF; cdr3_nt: TGTGCCAGCGGACAGTTAAAGGGTTCACCCCTCCACTTT
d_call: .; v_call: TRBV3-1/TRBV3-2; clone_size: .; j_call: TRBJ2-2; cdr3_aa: CASRHTGGANTGELFF; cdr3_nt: TGTGCCAGCAGACATACGGGGGGCGCGAACACCGGGGAGCTGTTTTTT
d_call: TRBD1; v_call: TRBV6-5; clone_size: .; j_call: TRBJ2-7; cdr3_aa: CASLPRTGSSYEQYF; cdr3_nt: TGTGCCAGCCTACCAAGGACAGGAAGCTCCTACGAGCAGTACTTC
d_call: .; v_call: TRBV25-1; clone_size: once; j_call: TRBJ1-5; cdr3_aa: CASSEGGPQHF; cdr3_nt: TGTGCCAGCAGTGAGGGGGGGCCCCAGCATTTT